Listed below are T cell receptor beta chains from one sample, sequenced in a study of T-cell memory formation after mild COVID-19. TCRdb analysed the 5' RACE reads with MiXCR anew, one entry per CDR3 protein. The sample holds under 250,000 distinct CDR3 sequences; roughly 30% are singletons and the top ten take about an eighth. The sample taken for sequencing was PBMCs or a T cell subset sorted from them (not recorded which). The receptors shown here come from an adult woman who had mild COVID-19 (a few samples of this study predate the infection). Cell type and time point are not known. Both conserved end residues are part of each CDR3. D genes are given only for firm matches. The size field is filled for only some rows; it gives once, few, many or a size class.

TRBV9	few	.	TRBJ2-3	TGTGCCAGCAGCGTAGAGTACCGCACAGATACGCAGTATTTT	CASSVEYRTDTQYF
TRBV4-1	.	.	TRBJ2-1	TGCGCCAGCAGCCAAGACCCACAGACAGGCCTTTACAATGAGCAGTTCTTC	CASSQDPQTGLYNEQFF
TRBV5-1	few	.	TRBJ1-4	TGCGCCAGCAGCTCGGTAACTAATGAAAAACTGTTTTTT	CASSSVTNEKLFF
TRBV5-1	few	TRBD2	TRBJ2-7	TGCGCCAGCAGCTTTCTCCCTAGCGGGGCTCCCTACGAGCAGTACTTC	CASSFLPSGAPYEQYF
TRBV9	few	.	TRBJ1-1	TGTGCCAGCAGCCCTCGAGGGAACAGGAACACTGAAGCTTTCTTT	CASSPRGNRNTEAFF
TRBV29-1	few	.	TRBJ2-7	TGCAGCGTTGTCCGCCCAGGGGAATACGAGCAGTACTTC	CSVVRPGEYEQYF
TRBV4-3	many	TRBD2	TRBJ2-4	TGCGCCAGCAGCCAAGCTTCATCTTTGGCGGGAGGGGGGAACATTCAGTACTTC	CASSQASSLAGGGNIQYF
TRBV6-2/TRBV6-3	few	.	TRBJ2-1	TGTGCCAGCAGTTTAGGCCCCCGGATCCCCAATGAGCAGTTCTTC	CASSLGPRIPNEQFF
TRBV5-1	many	TRBD1	TRBJ2-1	TGCGCCAGCAGCTTGGCCGCACAGGGGGCGTGGAATGAGCAGTTCTTC	CASSLAAQGAWNEQFF
TRBV6-5	few	TRBD1	TRBJ2-6	TGTGCCAGCAGTACCGCGACAGGGGTGTCCGGGGCCAACGTCCTGACTTTC	CASSTATGVSGANVLTF
TRBV4-1	.	TRBD2	TRBJ2-2	TGCGCCAGCAGCCAGGGCCGGACTAGCCCCGGGGAGCTGTTTTTT	CASSQGRTSPGELFF
TRBV19	.	.	TRBJ2-3	TGTGCCAGTAGTAGGGGCCTCGGGGGAGATACGCAGTATTTT	CASSRGLGGDTQYF
TRBV2	.	.	TRBJ1-2	TGTGCCAGCAGTGCTGGGCGAAACGGCGATGGCTACACCTTC	CASSAGRNGDGYTF
TRBV12-3/TRBV12-4	few	TRBD2	TRBJ2-2	TGTGCCAGCACCCCGGGGACTAGCGGGAGAGGGGAGCTGTTTTTT	CASTPGTSGRGELFF
TRBV10-3	few	TRBD1	TRBJ2-7	TGTGCCATCAGGGGCACAGGGGAAGGGCGCGAGCAGTACTTC	CAIRGTGEGREQYF
TRBV28	once	.	TRBJ2-2	TGTGCCAGCAGTCAATATAACACCGGGGAGCTGTTTTTT	CASSQYNTGELFF
TRBV12-3/TRBV12-4	.	.	TRBJ2-7	TGTGCCAGCAGTTTACATACCGATACCTACGAGCAGTACTTC	CASSLHTDTYEQYF
TRBV7-6	.	.	TRBJ2-3	TGTGCCAGCAGCTTAGTAACTAGCCTCAGTGGTACAGATACGCAGTATTTT	CASSLVTSLSGTDTQYF
TRBV20-1	.	TRBD2	TRBJ2-7	TGCAGTGCTAGTGCGGCTAGCGGGAGGGCCCACTACGAGCAGTACTTC	CSASAASGRAHYEQYF
TRBV7-9	few	.	TRBJ2-7	TGTGCCAGCAGCTTAGTTCCGGGCGGCGAGCAGTACTTC	CASSLVPGGEQYF
TRBV7-9	few	.	TRBJ2-2	TGTGCCAGCAGCATAAACACCGGGGAGCTGTTTTTT	CASSINTGELFF
TRBV7-2	few	TRBD1	TRBJ1-4	TGTGCCAGCAGCCTACAGGGGGCTCTTAATGAAAAACTGTTTTTT	CASSLQGALNEKLFF
TRBV7-8	few	.	TRBJ2-7	TGTGCCAGCAGCGGTAGCGGATACTACGAGCAGTACTTC	CASSGSGYYEQYF
TRBV5-5	.	TRBD1	TRBJ1-5	TGTGCCAGCAGCTGGAAGGGCCAGGGGACAGGGCAGCCCCAGCATTTT	CASSWKGQGTGQPQHF
TRBV5-1	.	.	TRBJ2-5	TGCGCCAGCAGCCCCCGTCCGTCGGGGTCGGTCGAGGAGACCCAGTACTTC	CASSPRPSGSVEETQYF
TRBV5-1	.	TRBD1	TRBJ2-3	TGCGCCAGCAGCGGGACAGGGGGCACAGATACGCAGTATTTT	CASSGTGGTDTQYF
TRBV7-9	.	TRBD1	TRBJ2-3	TGTGCCAGCAGCCCACCGGACAGGGGAACAGATACGCAGTATTTT	CASSPPDRGTDTQYF
TRBV29-1	.	TRBD1	TRBJ1-2	TGCAGCGTTGAAGCAGGGGGCTATGGCTACACCTTC	CSVEAGGYGYTF
TRBV29-1	.	.	TRBJ1-1	TGCAGCGTTGAAGACGACGTCGCTTTCTTT	CSVEDDVAFF
TRBV6-6	.	.	TRBJ2-1	TGTGCCAGCAGTCCCCGGGAATCCAATGAGCAGTTCTTC	CASSPRESNEQFF
TRBV7-3	few	.	TRBJ1-6	TGTGCCAGCAGCCACTCGGGGGTCGAGAATTCACCCCTCCACTTT	CASSHSGVENSPLHF
TRBV6-1	.	TRBD1	TRBJ2-6	TGTGCCAGCCGGGACAGCCCATACTCTGGGGCCAACGTCCTGACTTTC	CASRDSPYSGANVLTF
TRBV7-2	few	.	TRBJ2-3	TGTGCCAGCAGGGAGTTCGGGACTCTGGGGGCAGATACGCAGTATTTT	CASREFGTLGADTQYF
TRBV27	few	.	TRBJ2-3	TGTGCCAGCAGCCCCTCTGTCGGGGGCCTCACAGATACGCAGTATTTT	CASSPSVGGLTDTQYF
TRBV12-3/TRBV12-4	few	TRBD2	TRBJ2-7	TGTGCCAGCAGTTTAGTCAGCGGGGGCTACGAGCAGTACTTC	CASSLVSGGYEQYF
TRBV7-2	once	TRBD1	TRBJ2-1	TGTGCCAGCAGCGTGGGGACAGGGGTTGGTGAGCAGTTCTTC	CASSVGTGVGEQFF
TRBV29-1	.	TRBD2	TRBJ2-3	TGCAGCGTAGCGGGAGGCACAGATACGCAGTATTTT	CSVAGGTDTQYF
TRBV25-1	.	TRBD2	TRBJ2-7	TGTGCCAGCAGCCCTCCAGCCGCACTAGCGGGGTCCTACGAGCAGTACTTC	CASSPPAALAGSYEQYF
TRBV5-1	few	.	TRBJ2-1	TGCGCCAGCAGCTTGCGGTGGGAGGGGGGCAATGAGCAGTTCTTC	CASSLRWEGGNEQFF
TRBV7-6	.	TRBD1	TRBJ2-5	TGTGCCAGCAGCTTGATCTCCAGGGGGCCCCAAGAGACCCAGTACTTC	CASSLISRGPQETQYF
TRBV4-3	few	.	TRBJ2-5	TGCGCCAGCAGCCAAGACCGAGACAGGGAGGGGGAAGAGACCCAGTACTTC	CASSQDRDREGEETQYF